This T cell receptor (beta chain) was sequenced during a study of T cell repertoires in cytomegalovirus infection. About the study: CMV epitopes in the study were HLA-C-restricted (recently identified) and HLA-B-restricted (well studied). CMV infection plus the matching HLA type was flagged by public TCR beta signatures.

Study outcomes and limitations: Totalled public TCR beta family frequency picked out people who carried CMV plus the relevant HLA.

A single record per CDR3 protein comes from TCRdb applying MiXCR to the reads. This sample yields about 570,000 distinct CDR3 sequences, of which over 35% are seen a single time; around 50% belongs to the top ten. Trimming took off 2 bases at V and 1 base at J, with 14 bases between the two ends. Germline loops: CDR1 SGHVS, CDR2 FNYEAQ. The CDR3 is 16 amino acids. On this clonotype itself: Its antigen remains unknown.

Specimen: cultured PBMCs, collected from culture after CMV antigen stimulation. This clonotype was sampled from a human donor in good health (CMV status not recorded). Some clones in this sample may be carry-over from other donors' samples. This chain links TRBV7-6 with TRBJ2-5, with D maybe TRBD1 (6 bases). The CDR3 DNA reads TGTGCCAGCAGCTTAATTTGGACAGTTTCCCAAGAGACCCAGTACTTC. This translates into CASSLIWTVSQETQYF.